This is a list of T cell receptor beta chains from one sample in a study of OX40 agonist ivuxolimab in advanced cancers. Produced via immunoSEQ multiplex PCR; TCRdb's table is partial and in-frame only. The data contain about 83,000 clones, about nine tenths of them singletons. Source: CD4+ or CD8+ T cells sorted from blood, taken in a trial of the OX40 agonist ivuxolimab. Receptor source: an adult with an advanced solid tumor such as melanoma, head and neck, liver or kidney cancer. The CDR3 runs from the conserved cysteine through the conserved F or W. The D gene is left open where the match is weak. A clone size is listed for some rows: how often the clone was seen (once, few, many), or a class if it is expanded.

V gene: TRBV6-5; clone size: NA; D gene: NA; J gene: TRBJ1-2; CDR3 protein: CASSYGSGYTF; CDR3 DNA: TGTGCCAGCAGTTACGGGTCCGGCTACACCTTC
V gene: TRBV4-2; clone size: once; D gene: NA; J gene: TRBJ1-5; CDR3 protein: CASSEYQGISGSNQPQHF; CDR3 DNA: TGTGCCAGCAGCGAGTATCAGGGGATATCAGGAAGCAATCAGCCCCAGCATTTT
V gene: TRBV28; clone size: few; D gene: NA; J gene: TRBJ1-1; CDR3 protein: CASSARGNTEAFF; CDR3 DNA: TGTGCCAGCAGTGCTCGGGGAAACACTGAAGCTTTCTTT
V gene: TRBV9; clone size: NA; D gene: NA; J gene: TRBJ1-5; CDR3 protein: CASWGGNQPQHF; CDR3 DNA: TGTGCCAGCTGGGGTGGCAATCAGCCCCAGCATTTT
V gene: TRBV2; clone size: NA; D gene: TRBD1; J gene: TRBJ2-7; CDR3 protein: CASTRTGGYEQYF; CDR3 DNA: TGTGCCAGCACACGGACAGGGGGCTACGAGCAGTACTTC
V gene: TRBV6-6; clone size: NA; D gene: NA; J gene: TRBJ2-7; CDR3 protein: CASRVIAGGEQYF; CDR3 DNA: TGTGCCAGCAGAGTTATAGCTGGGGGCGAGCAGTACTTC
V gene: TRBV5-6; clone size: NA; D gene: NA; J gene: TRBJ1-2; CDR3 protein: CASSLVPDSQRDYF; CDR3 DNA: TGTGCCAGCAGCTTGGTTCCGGACAGCCAGAGAGACTACTTC
V gene: TRBV5-1; clone size: NA; D gene: NA; J gene: TRBJ2-7; CDR3 protein: CASSLVADRAYEQYF; CDR3 DNA: TGCGCCAGCAGCTTGGTGGCAGATCGAGCCTACGAGCAGTACTTC
V gene: TRBV15; clone size: NA; D gene: NA; J gene: TRBJ2-7; CDR3 protein: CATSRDEASAGEQYF; CDR3 DNA: TGTGCCACCAGCAGAGATGAGGCCTCTGCGGGGGAGCAGTACTTC
V gene: TRBV7-9; clone size: NA; D gene: NA; J gene: TRBJ2-4; CDR3 protein: CASVDPVGPKNIQYF; CDR3 DNA: TGTGCCAGCGTCGATCCGGTGGGGCCCAAAAACATTCAGTACTTC
V gene: TRBV7-2; clone size: NA; D gene: NA; J gene: TRBJ1-5; CDR3 protein: CASSLEGQPQHF; CDR3 DNA: TGTGCCAGCAGCTTAGAGGGCCAGCCCCAGCATTTT
V gene: TRBV30; clone size: NA; D gene: NA; J gene: TRBJ1-1; CDR3 protein: CAWSRGPEAFF; CDR3 DNA: TGTGCCTGGTCTCGAGGACCTGAAGCTTTCTTT
V gene: TRBV6-6; clone size: NA; D gene: NA; J gene: TRBJ1-4; CDR3 protein: CASSSPPSEKLFF; CDR3 DNA: TGTGCCAGCAGTTCCCCCCCTTCGGAAAAACTGTTTTTT
V gene: TRBV5-1; clone size: NA; D gene: NA; J gene: TRBJ2-3; CDR3 protein: CASSLAGQEKKYF; CDR3 DNA: TGCGCCAGCAGCTTGGCCGGGCAGGAGAAGAAGTATTTT
V gene: TRBV6-5; clone size: NA; D gene: NA; J gene: TRBJ1-1; CDR3 protein: CASSYSGEGLEAFF; CDR3 DNA: TGTGCCAGCAGTTACTCGGGTGAAGGGCTTGAAGCTTTCTTT
V gene: TRBV29-1; clone size: NA; D gene: NA; J gene: TRBJ2-5; CDR3 protein: CSADPSGPAETQYF; CDR3 DNA: TGCAGCGCAGATCCCAGCGGGCCCGCTGAGACCCAGTACTTC
V gene: TRBV6-6; clone size: NA; D gene: NA; J gene: TRBJ2-3; CDR3 protein: CASSYEGIYTDTQYF; CDR3 DNA: TGTGCCAGCAGTTACGAGGGGATATACACAGATACGCAGTATTTT
V gene: TRBV2; clone size: NA; D gene: TRBD2; J gene: TRBJ2-1; CDR3 protein: CASRVNSGGRQFF; CDR3 DNA: TGTGCCAGCAGGGTTAATAGCGGGGGGAGACAGTTCTTC
V gene: TRBV28; clone size: NA; D gene: TRBD1; J gene: TRBJ1-2; CDR3 protein: CASRSTGGPGDGYTF; CDR3 DNA: TGTGCCAGCAGGAGTACAGGGGGCCCGGGAGATGGCTACACCTTC
V gene: TRBV28; clone size: once; D gene: TRBD1; J gene: TRBJ1-5; CDR3 protein: CASTPTLGDRGRSSNQPQHF; CDR3 DNA: TGTGCCAGCACCCCCACTCTCGGAGACAGGGGGCGATCTAGCAATCAGCCCCAGCATTTT
V gene: TRBV19; clone size: NA; D gene: TRBD2; J gene: TRBJ2-3; CDR3 protein: CASSSSPPGLGTDTQYF; CDR3 DNA: TGTGCCAGTAGTTCATCCCCACCGGGACTAGGAACAGATACGCAGTATTTT
V gene: TRBV5-1; clone size: NA; D gene: TRBD2; J gene: TRBJ2-4; CDR3 protein: CASSSPGGGRNIQYF; CDR3 DNA: TGCGCCAGCAGCTCCCCGGGGGGGGGCCGTAACATTCAGTACTTC
V gene: TRBV18; clone size: NA; D gene: NA; J gene: TRBJ1-1; CDR3 protein: CASSPPSSRQLNTEAFF; CDR3 DNA: TGTGCCAGCTCACCACCCTCCTCCCGACAGCTGAACACTGAAGCTTTCTTT
V gene: TRBV2; clone size: NA; D gene: TRBD2; J gene: TRBJ2-3; CDR3 protein: CASSDGRAPDTQYF; CDR3 DNA: TGTGCCAGCAGTGACGGGAGGGCCCCAGATACGCAGTATTTT
V gene: TRBV19; clone size: NA; D gene: TRBD1; J gene: TRBJ2-1; CDR3 protein: CASSVGTAHNEQFF; CDR3 DNA: TGTGCCAGTAGTGTAGGGACAGCTCACAATGAGCAGTTCTTC
V gene: TRBV30; clone size: NA; D gene: NA; J gene: TRBJ2-3; CDR3 protein: CAWSISTDTQYF; CDR3 DNA: TGTGCCTGGAGTATCTCCACAGATACGCAGTATTTT
V gene: TRBV28; clone size: NA; D gene: TRBD1; J gene: TRBJ1-4; CDR3 protein: CASSLDRGDEKLFF; CDR3 DNA: TGTGCCAGCAGTCTCGACAGGGGGGATGAAAAACTGTTTTTT
V gene: TRBV19; clone size: NA; D gene: NA; J gene: TRBJ1-1; CDR3 protein: CASRYRSEGTEAFF; CDR3 DNA: TGTGCCAGCCGCTACAGGTCAGAGGGTACTGAAGCTTTCTTT
V gene: TRBV15; clone size: NA; D gene: NA; J gene: TRBJ2-5; CDR3 protein: CATRGQVVETQYF; CDR3 DNA: TGTGCCACCAGAGGGCAGGTTGTCGAGACCCAGTACTTC
V gene: TRBV4-2; clone size: NA; D gene: NA; J gene: TRBJ2-1; CDR3 protein: CASRPAVSYNEQFF; CDR3 DNA: TGTGCCAGCAGGCCAGCGGTTTCCTACAATGAGCAGTTCTTC
V gene: TRBV19; clone size: NA; D gene: NA; J gene: TRBJ2-3; CDR3 protein: CASSIQSPGDTQYF; CDR3 DNA: TGTGCCAGTAGTATTCAATCGCCCGGGGATACGCAGTATTTT